This TCR beta chain comes out of a study of molecular identifiers for immune sequencing clone quantification. This clonotype has a count of ten or more. Trimming shortened V by 5 bases and J by 0 bases, and 10 bases separated the two germline ends. The CDR3 contains 14 residues. TCRdb reprocessed the PCR reads with MiXCR, giving one entry per CDR3 protein. This sample has about 640,000 distinct CDR3 sequences, with approximately 20% found just once. This chain connects TRBV12-3 or TRBV12-4 to TRBJ2-5, with a weak D call TRBD1 (6 bases). The sample comprised naive CD8+ T cells from blood, with Jurkat cell RNA spiked in. Documented subset: FACS-sorted CD8+CD4-CCR7+CD45RA+ naive T cells. The TCR was taken from a human donor in good health. Some libraries in this study had Jurkat cell RNA spiked in. CDR3 coding DNA: TGTGCCAGCAGTCCGGGACACAACCAAGAGACCCAGTACTTC. It is translated as CASSPGHNQETQYF.